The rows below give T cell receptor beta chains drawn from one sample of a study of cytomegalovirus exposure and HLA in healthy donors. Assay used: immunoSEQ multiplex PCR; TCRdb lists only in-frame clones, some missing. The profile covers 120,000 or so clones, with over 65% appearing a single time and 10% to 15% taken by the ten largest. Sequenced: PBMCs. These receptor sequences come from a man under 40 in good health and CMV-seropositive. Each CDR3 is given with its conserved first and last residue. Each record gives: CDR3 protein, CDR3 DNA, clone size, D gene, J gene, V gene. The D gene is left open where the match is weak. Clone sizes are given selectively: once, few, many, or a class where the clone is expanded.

cdr3_aa: CASSPRRGGREEQFF
cdr3_nt: TGTGCCAGCAGCCCCCGTCGCGGGGGGCGGGAGGAGCAGTTCTTC
clone_size: .
d_call: TRBD2
j_call: TRBJ2-1
v_call: TRBV6-5

cdr3_aa: CASSSPTGGREKLFF
cdr3_nt: TGTGCCAGCAGTTCTCCTACAGGGGGCCGTGAAAAACTGTTTTTT
clone_size: .
d_call: TRBD1
j_call: TRBJ1-4
v_call: TRBV28

cdr3_aa: CSVGVSGGLAQETQYF
cdr3_nt: TGCAGCGTTGGTGTTAGCGGGGGGCTGGCACAAGAGACCCAGTACTTC
clone_size: .
d_call: TRBD2
j_call: TRBJ2-5
v_call: TRBV29-1

cdr3_aa: CASSPSVHRYGYTF
cdr3_nt: TGTGCCAGCAGCCCGTCCGTGCACAGGTATGGCTACACCTTC
clone_size: .
d_call: .
j_call: TRBJ1-2
v_call: TRBV11-2

cdr3_aa: CASSRDINQPQHF
cdr3_nt: TGTGCCAGCAGCAGGGACATCAATCAGCCCCAGCATTTT
clone_size: once
d_call: .
j_call: TRBJ1-5
v_call: TRBV5-8

cdr3_aa: CASSPGTGGNEQFF
cdr3_nt: TGTGCCAGCAGTCCCGGGACAGGGGGAAATGAGCAGTTCTTC
clone_size: .
d_call: TRBD1
j_call: TRBJ2-1
v_call: TRBV27

cdr3_aa: CASSLEANYNSPLHF
cdr3_nt: TGCGCCAGCAGCTTGGAAGCAAATTATAATTCACCCCTCCACTTT
clone_size: few
d_call: .
j_call: TRBJ1-6
v_call: TRBV5-1

cdr3_aa: CASRRDRDSYEQYF
cdr3_nt: TGTGCCAGCAGACGAGACAGGGACTCCTACGAGCAGTACTTC
clone_size: .
d_call: TRBD1
j_call: TRBJ2-7
v_call: TRBV6-1

cdr3_aa: CASSELGGEKLFF
cdr3_nt: TGTGCCAGCAGTGAACTGGGGGGAGAAAAACTGTTTTTT
clone_size: .
d_call: .
j_call: TRBJ1-4
v_call: TRBV6-1

cdr3_aa: CASGSGGSPLHF
cdr3_nt: TGTGCCAGCGGATCCGGGGGTTCACCCCTCCACTTT
clone_size: few
d_call: .
j_call: TRBJ1-6
v_call: TRBV28

cdr3_aa: CASSRIASYEQYF
cdr3_nt: TGTGCCAGCAGCCGGATAGCCTCCTACGAGCAGTACTTC
clone_size: .
d_call: .
j_call: TRBJ2-7
v_call: TRBV7-2

cdr3_aa: CASNRGSGTEAFF
cdr3_nt: TGTGCCAGCAATCGAGGCAGTGGGACTGAAGCTTTCTTT
clone_size: .
d_call: .
j_call: TRBJ1-1
v_call: TRBV6-5

cdr3_aa: CASSQARLEFSQPQHF
cdr3_nt: TGCGCCAGCAGCCAAGCTCGTCTAGAGTTCTCTCAGCCCCAGCATTTT
clone_size: few
d_call: .
j_call: TRBJ1-5
v_call: TRBV4-3

cdr3_aa: CASSPPGGGYGYTF
cdr3_nt: TGTGCCAGCAGTCCCCCAGGGGGCGGCTATGGCTACACCTTC
clone_size: few
d_call: TRBD1
j_call: TRBJ1-2
v_call: TRBV27

cdr3_aa: CATGGGSNQPQHF
cdr3_nt: TGTGCAACCGGGGGGGGAAGCAATCAGCCCCAGCATTTT
clone_size: .
d_call: .
j_call: TRBJ1-5
v_call: TRBV27